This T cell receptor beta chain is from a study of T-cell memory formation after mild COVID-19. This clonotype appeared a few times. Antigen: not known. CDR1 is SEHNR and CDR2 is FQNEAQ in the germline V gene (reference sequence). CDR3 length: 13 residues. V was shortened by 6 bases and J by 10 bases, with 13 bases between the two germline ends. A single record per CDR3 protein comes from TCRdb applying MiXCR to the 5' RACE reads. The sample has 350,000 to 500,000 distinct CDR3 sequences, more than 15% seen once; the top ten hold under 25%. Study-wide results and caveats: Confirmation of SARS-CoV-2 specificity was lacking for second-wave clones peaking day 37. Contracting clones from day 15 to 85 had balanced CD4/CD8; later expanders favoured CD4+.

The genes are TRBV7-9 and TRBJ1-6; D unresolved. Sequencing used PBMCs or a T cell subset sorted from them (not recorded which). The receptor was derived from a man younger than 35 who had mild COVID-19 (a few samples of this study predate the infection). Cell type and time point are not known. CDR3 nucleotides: TGTGCCAGCAGAGCCGGACGAACGTCACCCCTCCACTTT. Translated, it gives CASRAGRTSPLHF. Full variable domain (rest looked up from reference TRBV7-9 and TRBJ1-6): DTGVSQNPRHKITKRGQNVTFRCDPISEHNRLYWYRQTLGQGPEFLTYFQNEAQLEKSRLLSDRFSAERPKGSFSTLEIQRTEQGDSAMYLCASRAGRTSPLHFGNGTRLTVT.